The table lists the clone carrying this T cell receptor beta chain with a few counts. Its target is not known. Trimming took off 5 bases at V and 1 base at J, with 13 bases between the two ends. Germline V gene sequence: CDR1 LGHNA, CDR2 YNFKEQ. This CDR3 is built from 15 residues. The data were obtained in a study of T-cell reconstitution after alpha-beta-depleted transplantation in children. Study findings and constraints: Diversity and T-cell counts at one year after transplant derived mostly from new T cells. After transplant, at about two months, alpha-beta T cells were reportedly derived from several hundred expanded graft clones. Diversity of TCRbeta at day 60 was high in some patients, arising from surviving recipient T cells and thymic progenitors.

Construction of the TCRbeta library involved unique molecular identifiers. From the PCR reads, TCRdb called clonotypes with MiXCR, one entry per CDR3 protein. The table lists around 270,000 distinct CDR3 sequences, roughly 7.8% of them singletons. Sample: peripheral blood, taken 360 days after TCRalphabeta/CD19-depleted stem cell transplant. The V call is TRBV4-2, the J call TRBJ2-3; D perhaps matches TRBD2 (5 bases). The source of this sequence is a female patient under 10 years old who had a stem cell transplant for Fanconi anemia, so the T cells may come from the graft donor. CDR3 residues: CASSETLRGTDTQYF. DNA of the CDR3: TGTGCCAGCAGCGAGACACTGAGGGGCACAGATACGCAGTATTTT.